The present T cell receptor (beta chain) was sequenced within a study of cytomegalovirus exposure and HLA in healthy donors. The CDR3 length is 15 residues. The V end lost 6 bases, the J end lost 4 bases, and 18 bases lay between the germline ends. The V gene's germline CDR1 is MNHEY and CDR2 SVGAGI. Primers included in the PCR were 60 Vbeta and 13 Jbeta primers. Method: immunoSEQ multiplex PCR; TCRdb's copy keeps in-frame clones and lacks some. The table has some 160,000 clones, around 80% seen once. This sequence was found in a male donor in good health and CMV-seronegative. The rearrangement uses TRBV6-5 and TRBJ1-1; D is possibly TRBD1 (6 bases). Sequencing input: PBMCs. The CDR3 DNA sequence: TGTGCCAGCAGCCGCGCCTCAAGGGGGAGCACTGAAGCTTTCTTT. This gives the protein CASSRASRGSTEAFF.